The present T cell receptor (beta chain) was sequenced within a study of identical twins. Findings and caveats of the study: Models underpredicted monozygotic twin sharing of out-of-frame TCR alpha. An excess of low generation probability was shown by twin-shared out-of-frame alpha sequences.

Per germline, CDR1 SGHAT and CDR2 FQNNGV. The CDR3 runs to 19 residues. V dropped 0 bases and J dropped 1; count of bases not matched to a gene: 10. Comments on this clonotype: What it recognizes is unknown.

A single record per CDR3 protein comes from TCRdb applying MiXCR to the 5' RACE reads. The repertoire includes around 250,000 distinct CDR3 sequences, roughly 13% of them detected once, and 4% to 5% sits in the top ten. The same sample was also used in a study of yellow fever vaccine responses in identical twins.

Sequences were obtained from memory (CD45RO+) T cells sorted from blood. This TCR was sampled from a young woman in good health. The rearrangement joins TRBV11-2 to TRBJ2-4; 9 bases match TRBD2. DNA for the CDR3: TGTGCCAGCAGCTTAGAAGTAGCGGGGGCGATAGGCGCCAAAAACATTCAGTACTTC. Its protein is CASSLEVAGAIGAKNIQYF.